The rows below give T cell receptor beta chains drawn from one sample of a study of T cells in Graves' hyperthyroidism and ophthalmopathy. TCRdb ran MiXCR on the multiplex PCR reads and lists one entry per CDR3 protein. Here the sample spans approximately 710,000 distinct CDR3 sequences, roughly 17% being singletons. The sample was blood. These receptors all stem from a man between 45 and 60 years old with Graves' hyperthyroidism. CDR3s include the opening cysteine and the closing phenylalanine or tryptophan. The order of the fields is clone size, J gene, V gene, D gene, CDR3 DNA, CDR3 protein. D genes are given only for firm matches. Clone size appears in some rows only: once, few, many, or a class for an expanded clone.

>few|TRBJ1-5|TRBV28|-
TGTGCCAGCACAAATGCCTACGGTAGTCAGCCCCAGCATTTT
CASTNAYGSQPQHF
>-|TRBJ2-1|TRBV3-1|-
TGTGCCAGCAGCCAAGATCTAGGAAGTGAGCAGTTCTTC
CASSQDLGSEQFF
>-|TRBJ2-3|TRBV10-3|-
TGTGCCATCAGTGCCGACAGAGCGGGCTTCCTCACAGATACGCAGTATTTT
CAISADRAGFLTDTQYF
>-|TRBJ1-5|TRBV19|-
TGTGCCAGTAGTATAGGGGGAAACAATCAGCCCCAGCATTTT
CASSIGGNNQPQHF
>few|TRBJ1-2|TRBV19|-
TGTGCCCGACTAGGGAAGGGAAGCGGCTACACCTTC
CARLGKGSGYTF
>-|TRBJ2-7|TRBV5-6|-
TGTGCCAGCAGCGAAAAACCGAGACACTCCTACGAGCAGTACTTC
CASSEKPRHSYEQYF
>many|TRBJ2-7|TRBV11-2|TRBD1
TGTGCCAGCAGCCAAACAGGGGGCTACGAGCAGTACTTC
CASSQTGGYEQYF
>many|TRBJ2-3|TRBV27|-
TGTGCCAGCAGTATCGGGGACTCCTCTACGCAGTATTTT
CASSIGDSSTQYF
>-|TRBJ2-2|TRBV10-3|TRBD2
TGTGCCATCAGCGAGCGGGAGATGGGCACCGGGGAGCTGTTTTTT
CAISEREMGTGELFF
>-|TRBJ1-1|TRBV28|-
TGTGCCAGCAGTTTATGGGGAGGCGGAACGAACACTGAAGCTTTCTTT
CASSLWGGGTNTEAFF
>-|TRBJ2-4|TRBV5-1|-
TGCGCCAGCAGCTTGGATGGTGGGGGCCCAAACATTCAGTACTTC
CASSLDGGGPNIQYF
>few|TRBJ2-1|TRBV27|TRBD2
TGTGCCAGCAGTCCCTGGGTAGCGGGAGGGCCGGGGAAGCAGTTCTTC
CASSPWVAGGPGKQFF
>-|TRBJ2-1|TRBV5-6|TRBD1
TGTGCCAGCACCTCTCACGGACAGGGGGCTCTGAATGAGCAGTTCTTC
CASTSHGQGALNEQFF
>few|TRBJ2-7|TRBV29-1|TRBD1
TGCAGCGTCTTAACCGGGACAGGGGGATCCTACGAGCAGTACTTC
CSVLTGTGGSYEQYF
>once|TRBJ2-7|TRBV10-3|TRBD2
TGTGCCATCAGTGTTGGGACTAGCGGGGACGAGCAGTACTTC
CAISVGTSGDEQYF
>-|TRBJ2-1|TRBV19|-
TGTGCCAGTAGCTCTAAGGTCTACAATGAGCAGTTCTTC
CASSSKVYNEQFF
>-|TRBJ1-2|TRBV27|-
TGTGCCAGCAGTTTATATGGGGTGTATGGCTACACCTTC
CASSLYGVYGYTF
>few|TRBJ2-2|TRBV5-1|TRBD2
TGCGCCAGCTTATTGGGGGGGTCAGCCAACACCGGGGAGCTGTTTTTT
CASLLGGSANTGELFF
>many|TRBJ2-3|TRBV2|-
TGTGCCAGCAGTGAAATAGGAGGCGTGAAGGGAGGAGATACGCAGTATTTT
CASSEIGGVKGGDTQYF
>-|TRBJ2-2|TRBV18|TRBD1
TGTGCCAGCTCACCAAGCAGACAGGGGAACACCGGGGAGCTGTTTTTT
CASSPSRQGNTGELFF
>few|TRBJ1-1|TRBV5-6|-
TGTGCCAGCAGCTTTGTTTCGAACACTGAAGCTTTCTTT
CASSFVSNTEAFF
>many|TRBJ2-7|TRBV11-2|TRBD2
TGTGCCAGCAGCTATGAAGCGGGAGGGCACGAGCAGTACTTC
CASSYEAGGHEQYF
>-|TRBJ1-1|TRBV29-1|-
TGCAGCGTTGAACGCATGAACACTGAAGCTTTCTTT
CSVERMNTEAFF
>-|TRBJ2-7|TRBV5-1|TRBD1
TGCGCCAGCAGCCCGGACAGGAGCGCCTACGAGCAGTACTTC
CASSPDRSAYEQYF
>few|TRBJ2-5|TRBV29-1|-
TGCAGCGCCCGACTAACCTTACAAGAGACCCAGTACTTC
CSARLTLQETQYF
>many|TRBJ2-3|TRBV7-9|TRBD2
TGTGCCAGCAGCTTAGTTCGCCCTAGCGGGAGGACAGATACGCAGTATTTT
CASSLVRPSGRTDTQYF